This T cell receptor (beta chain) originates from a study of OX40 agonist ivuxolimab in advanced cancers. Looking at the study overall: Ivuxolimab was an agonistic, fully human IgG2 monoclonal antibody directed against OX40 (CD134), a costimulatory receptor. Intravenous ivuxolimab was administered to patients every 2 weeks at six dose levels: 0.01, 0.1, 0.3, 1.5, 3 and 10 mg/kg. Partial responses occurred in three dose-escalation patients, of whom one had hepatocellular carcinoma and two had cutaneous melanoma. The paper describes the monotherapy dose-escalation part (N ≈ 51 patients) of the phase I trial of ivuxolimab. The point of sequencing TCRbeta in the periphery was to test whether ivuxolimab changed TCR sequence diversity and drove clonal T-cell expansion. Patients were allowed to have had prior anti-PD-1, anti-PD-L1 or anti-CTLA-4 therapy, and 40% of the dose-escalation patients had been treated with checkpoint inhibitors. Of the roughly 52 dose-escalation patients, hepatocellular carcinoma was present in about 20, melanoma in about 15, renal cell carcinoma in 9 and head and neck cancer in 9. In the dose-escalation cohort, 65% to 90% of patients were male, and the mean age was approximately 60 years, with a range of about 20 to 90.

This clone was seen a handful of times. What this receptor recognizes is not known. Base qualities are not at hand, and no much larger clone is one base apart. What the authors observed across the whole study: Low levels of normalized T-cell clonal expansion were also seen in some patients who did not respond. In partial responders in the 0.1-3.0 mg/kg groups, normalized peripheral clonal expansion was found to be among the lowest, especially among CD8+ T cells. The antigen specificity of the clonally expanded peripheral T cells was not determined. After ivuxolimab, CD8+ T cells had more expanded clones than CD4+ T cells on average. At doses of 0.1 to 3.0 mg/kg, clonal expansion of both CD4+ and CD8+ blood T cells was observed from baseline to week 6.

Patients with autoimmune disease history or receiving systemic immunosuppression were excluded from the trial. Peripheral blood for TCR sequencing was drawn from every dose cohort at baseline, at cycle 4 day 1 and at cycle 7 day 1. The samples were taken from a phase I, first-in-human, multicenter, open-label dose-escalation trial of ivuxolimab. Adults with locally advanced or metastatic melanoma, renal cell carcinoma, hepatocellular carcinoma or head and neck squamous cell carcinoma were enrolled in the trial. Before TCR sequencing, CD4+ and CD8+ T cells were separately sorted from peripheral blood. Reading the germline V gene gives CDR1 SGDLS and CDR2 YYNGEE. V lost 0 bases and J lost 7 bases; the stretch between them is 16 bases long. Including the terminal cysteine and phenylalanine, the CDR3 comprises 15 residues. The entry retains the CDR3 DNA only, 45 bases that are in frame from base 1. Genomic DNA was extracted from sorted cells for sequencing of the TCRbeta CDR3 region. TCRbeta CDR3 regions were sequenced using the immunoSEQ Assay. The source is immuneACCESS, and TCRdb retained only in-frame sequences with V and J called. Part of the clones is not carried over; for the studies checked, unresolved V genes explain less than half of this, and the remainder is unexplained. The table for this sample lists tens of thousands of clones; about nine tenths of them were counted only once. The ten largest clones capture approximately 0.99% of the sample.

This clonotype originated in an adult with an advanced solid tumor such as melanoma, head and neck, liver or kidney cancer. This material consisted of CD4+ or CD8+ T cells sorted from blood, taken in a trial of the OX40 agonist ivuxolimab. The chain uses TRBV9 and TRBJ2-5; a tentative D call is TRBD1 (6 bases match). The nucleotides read TGTGCCAGCAGCGTAGGGTCAGGGGCAGGTGGGACCCAGTACTTC. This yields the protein CASSVGSGAGGTQYF.